The 27 T cell receptor beta chains presented below share a single source sample, sequenced in a study of blood T cells in healthy people across ages. It was with a sample-barcoded 5' primer and a J-beta primer mix that a second PCR of roughly 7 to 12 cycles was run. One entry per CDR3 protein results from TCRdb running MiXCR on the 5' RACE reads. Of 1.5 million to 2 million distinct CDR3 sequences detected, about 50% appear once; the ten largest clones hold less than 2.5%. The source material was blood. These receptors came from a woman aged 40 to 50 in good health.

This chain uses TRBV27 with TRBJ1-4; weak D call: TRBD1 (5 bases). Germline V gene lookup returns CDR1 MNHEY and CDR2 SMNVEV (reference sequence). The CDR3 is made up of 16 amino acids. V was cut by 2 bases and J by 3 bases, with 13 bases left in between. CDR3 in DNA: TGTGCCAGCAGTTTAATTTGGACAAGCCCTAATGAAAAACTGTTTTTT. Its protein is CASSLIWTSPNEKLFF.

This clonotype was picked up one time. The rearrangement links TRBV7-2 to TRBJ1-4; the D gene is possibly TRBD1 (5 bases). V was cut by 0 bases and J by 4 bases, with 9 bases left in between. Germline CDR1 reads SGHTA; CDR2 reads FQGNSA. The CDR3 length is 15 residues. CDR3 protein: CASSLAVRDNEKLFF. In DNA, the CDR3 is TGTGCCAGCAGCTTAGCGGTCAGGGATAATGAAAAACTGTTTTTT.

The V and J genes are TRBV7-2 and TRBJ1-2, with no clear D. Germline V gives CDR1 SGHTA, CDR2 FQGNSA. The CDR3 consists of 14 residues. Trimming took off 3 bases at V and 0 bases at J, with 8 bases between the two ends. CDR3 bases: TGTGCCAGCAGCTTGCCCAGTTCTAACTATGGCTACACCTTC. Protein sequence: CASSLPSSNYGYTF.

The rearrangement uses TRBV6-1 and TRBJ2-7; 7 bases line up with TRBD2. The last part of the DNA fits TRBJ2-5 better; the J call may be wrong. Germline-derived CDR1 and CDR2 are MNHNS and SASEGT. The CDR3 totals 14 residues. CDR3 DNA: TGTGCCAGCAAAGAACTAGGGACTAAAGAGACCCAGTACTTC. It is translated as CASKELGTKETQYF.

The sample holds a few counts of this clonotype. The chain recombines TRBV12-5 with TRBJ2-1; D is unclear. V gave up 6 bases and J gave up 4 bases, with 7 bases separating them. The CDR3 covers 12 residues. Germline assignment: CDR1 LGHNT and CDR2 FRNRAP. CDR3 nucleotide sequence: TGTGCTAGTGGGGGGATATACAATGAGCAGTTCTTC. The encoded protein is CASGGIYNEQFF. The whole variable domain, remainder taken from reference TRBV12-5 and TRBJ2-1, is DARVTQTPRHKVTEMGQEVTMRCQPILGHNTVFWYRQTMMQGLELLAYFRNRAPLDDSGMPKDRFSAEMPDATLATLKIQPSEPRDSAVYFCASGGIYNEQFFGPGTRLTVL.

V and J are TRBV6-9 and TRBJ2-7; possibly TRBD1 or TRBD2 for D (5 bases each). Per the germline V gene, CDR1 is MNHGY and CDR2 is SVAAGI. Between the trimmed V and J ends, which lost 2 bases and 6 bases, there was a span of 8 bases. The length of the CDR3 is 12 residues. The CDR3 is CASSYEGCEQYF. CDR3 nucleotides: TGTGCCAGCAGTTATGAGGGGTGCGAGCAGTACTTC.

The chain combines TRBV6-2 or TRBV6-3 with TRBJ2-7; D unclear. Germline V CDR1 and CDR2: MNHEY, SVGEGT. Trimming removed 2 bases at V and 2 bases at J, with 13 bases between. This CDR3 spans 15 amino acids. CDR3 sequence: CASSYPRHDTYEQYF. As DNA, the CDR3 is TGTGCCAGCAGTTACCCCAGACACGATACCTACGAGCAGTACTTC.

The chain has TRBV20-1 and TRBJ2-1; D remains unclear. V was clipped by 2 bases and J by 0 bases, with 8 bases between them. The length of the CDR3 is 14 residues. The germline gives CDR1 DFQATT, CDR2 SNEGSKA (reference sequence). CDR3 region: CSARFGSSYNEQFF. The CDR3, as DNA: TGCAGTGCTAGATTTGGTAGCTCCTACAATGAGCAGTTCTTC.

This clonotype has a handful of counts. This CDR3 is CATSTGQGVETQYF. The CDR3 region has the DNA TGTGCCACCAGCACAGGACAGGGTGTGGAGACCCAGTACTTC. The chain has TRBV15 and TRBJ2-5; 8 bases match TRBD1. In germline, CDR1 is LNHNV, CDR2 YYDKDF (reference sequence). The CDR3 length is 14 residues. Losses at the gene ends were 4 bases for V and 5 bases for J; bases not matched to a gene: 6.

The chain uses TRBV7-2 and TRBJ2-1, with a weak D call TRBD2 (5 bases). The germline V gene has CDR1 SGHTA and CDR2 FQGNSA. CDR3 length equals 15 residues. Trimming removed 7 bases from V and 0 bases from J, with 13 bases in between. CDR3 region: CASTRLGSSYNEQFF. The DNA of the CDR3 is TGTGCCAGCACCCGTCTTGGGAGCTCCTACAATGAGCAGTTCTTC.

The V call is TRBV9, the J call TRBJ1-4, with TRBD1 as a possible D gene (5 bases). There are 14 residues in the CDR3. The V gene's germline CDR1 is SGDLS and CDR2 YYNGEE. V was cut by 6 bases and J by 5 bases, with 14 bases left in between. CDR3 amino acids: CASTQGPRNEKLFF. The CDR3 nucleotides read TGTGCCAGCACCCAGGGACCGAGAAATGAAAAACTGTTTTTT.

This clonotype occurred a few times. The chain recombines TRBV20-1 with TRBJ2-1; tentatively, D is TRBD1 (8 bases). V lost 5 bases and J lost 9, with 14 bases in between. Germline-derived CDR1 and CDR2 are DFQATT and SNEGSKA (reference sequence). The CDR3 runs to 12 residues. The CDR3 DNA reads TGCAGTGCTTGCACAGGGGGGGGTGAGCAGTTCTTC. Translating gives CSACTGGGEQFF.

The rearrangement joins TRBV18 to TRBJ2-7, with D uncertain. TRBJ2-5 explains the end of the DNA better; the J call may be wrong. CDR1 is KGHSH, CDR2 LQKENI, per germline. The CDR3 is 15 residues long. The CDR3 is CASSPPTEHKTTQYF. The CDR3 bases are TGTGCCAGCTCACCACCGACCGAGCACAAGACGACCCAGTACTTC.

This clonotype was seen only a few times. The chain joins TRBV7-2 to TRBJ1-5; D gene ambiguous. V was pared by 5 bases and J by 2 bases, with 10 bases between. In germline, CDR1 is SGHTA, CDR2 FQGNSA. The CDR3 extends over 14 amino acids. The CDR3 DNA reads as TGTGCCAGCAGCGTGTCCGGTGGCAATCAGCCCCAGCATTTT. This translates into CASSVSGGNQPQHF.

This CDR3 is CASSQRQGKEKLFF. The CDR3 DNA sequence: TGCGCCAGCAGCCAGCGACAGGGTAAAGAAAAACTGTTTTTT. The genes are TRBV4-3 and TRBJ1-4; 7 nucleotides match TRBD1. This CDR3 comprises 14 residues. Germline CDR1 and CDR2: LGHNA and YSLEER. V dropped 3 bases and J dropped 8; count of bases not matched to a gene: 6.

This clonotype was seen ten or more times. The chain recombines TRBV14 with TRBJ2-1, with D possibly being TRBD1 or TRBD2 (5 bases each). V was trimmed by 0 bases and J by 7 bases, leaving 10 bases between them. In germline, CDR1 is SGHDN, CDR2 FVKESK. The CDR3 is 14 amino acids. The CDR3 DNA reads as TGTGCCAGCAGCCAAGAATGGGGGACGAATGAGCAGTTCTTC. Translating it yields CASSQEWGTNEQFF.

This chain uses TRBV20-1 with TRBJ2-4; D possibly uses TRBD1 or TRBD2 (5 bases each). This CDR3 spans 16 amino acids. Per the germline V gene, CDR1 is DFQATT and CDR2 is SNEGSKA (reference sequence). Trimming cost V 0 bases and J 4 bases, with 16 bases left between them. DNA for the CDR3: TGCAGTGCTAGAGATATGAAGAGGGGAGAAAAAAACATTCAGTACTTC. It yields the protein CSARDMKRGEKNIQYF.

This chain uses TRBV6-2 or TRBV6-3 with TRBJ2-7; TRBD1 matches 7 bases. The CDR3 is 15 residues long. Trimming at V came to 5 bases and at J to 1 base, leaving 8 bases not matched to a gene. Germline V gene data show CDR1 as MNHEY and CDR2 as SVGEGT. The CDR3 here is CASSDRQGISYEQYF. CDR3 sequence (DNA): TGTGCCAGCAGTGACCGACAGGGAATTTCCTACGAGCAGTACTTC.

The chain carries TRBV27 and TRBJ1-4; 7 nucleotides agree with TRBD1. Germline loops: CDR1 MNHEY, CDR2 SMNVEV (reference sequence). J was trimmed by 7 bases and V by 3 bases; bases with no gene match: 5. This CDR3 region has 14 residues. The chain's CDR3 is CASSLLGGGEKLFF. The CDR3 DNA sequence: TGTGCCAGCAGTTTGTTAGGGGGCGGTGAAAAACTGTTTTTT.

This chain uses TRBV6-6 with TRBJ1-5; no reliable D call. Deletions cut 0 bases from V and 8 bases from J, with 8 bases between. Per the germline V gene, CDR1 is MNHNY and CDR2 is SVGAGI (reference sequence). The CDR3 contains 13 residues. The DNA of the CDR3 is TGTGCCAGCAGTTACTCTGTAGTTGAGCCCCAGCATTTT. It specifies CASSYSVVEPQHF.

This clonotype was seen a handful of times. The chain carries TRBV7-6 and TRBJ2-1; D is ambiguous. V lost 1 base and J lost 7, with 14 bases in between. From germline, CDR1 is SGHVS and CDR2 FNYEAQ. The CDR3 runs 15 residues. The DNA of the CDR3 is TGTGCCAGCAGCTTAGAAGACCGGCCTGTAAATGAGCAGTTCTTC. Residues: CASSLEDRPVNEQFF.

This CDR3 reads CATSRPGTIPSYNEQFF. The CDR3 bases are TGTGCCACCAGCAGACCCGGGACAATACCCTCCTACAATGAGCAGTTCTTC. The rearrangement uses TRBV15 and TRBJ2-1; D is perhaps TRBD1 (6 bases). V was pared by 2 bases and J by 0 bases, with 14 bases between. The CDR3 is 17 amino acids. Germline assignment: CDR1 LNHNV and CDR2 YYDKDF (reference sequence).

The rearrangement uses TRBV15 and TRBJ2-4; 7 positions match TRBD2. The closer fit of TRBJ2-5 to the DNA end suggests the J call may be wrong. The CDR3 is 14 residues long. The germline CDR1 and CDR2 sequences are LNHNV and YYDKDF (reference sequence). The CDR3 here is CATSRGLAPETQYF. DNA of the CDR3: TGTGCCACCAGCAGAGGACTAGCCCCAGAGACCCAGTACTTC.

The rearrangement links TRBV20-1 to TRBJ2-3; D perhaps matches TRBD2 (6 bases). The germline CDR1 and CDR2 sequences are DFQATT and SNEGSKA (reference sequence). V was clipped by 8 bases and J by 5 bases, with 20 bases between them. The CDR3 consists of 14 residues. The CDR3 DNA sequence: TGCAGTTGGATAAGGCCTAGCGCTCGAGATACGCAGTATTTT. Translation: CSWIRPSARDTQYF.

The chain links TRBV14 to TRBJ2-5, with D perhaps matching TRBD1 or TRBD2 (6 bases each). With the DNA end fitting TRBJ2-7 better, the J assignment may be wrong. CDR3 length: 12 amino acids. Germline CDR1 reads SGHDN; CDR2 reads FVKESK. The CDR3 sequence is CASSPWGAEQYF. In nucleotides, the CDR3 is TGTGCCAGCAGCCCGTGGGGGGCCGAGCAGTACTTC.

The rearrangement uses TRBV5-1 and TRBJ2-1, with D possibly being TRBD1 (6 bases). The V end lost 1 base, the J end lost 3 bases, and 11 bases lay between the germline ends. The germline CDR1 and CDR2 sequences are SGHRS and YFSETQ. The CDR3 contains 15 residues. The CDR3 reads CASSLLGRGYNEQFF. CDR3 nucleotide sequence: TGCGCCAGCAGCTTGTTAGGCAGGGGCTACAATGAGCAGTTCTTC. Combining the CDR3 with reference TRBV5-1 and TRBJ2-1 gives the whole variable domain KAGVTQTPRYLIKTRGQQVTLSCSPISGHRSVSWYQQTPGQGLQFLFEYFSETQRNKGNFPGRFSGRQFSNSRSEMNVSTLELGDSALYLCASSLLGRGYNEQFFGPGTRLTVL.

J is TRBJ1-4 and V is TRBV7-9; TRBD1 matches 7 bases. With 6 bases clipped from V and 8 bases from J, the junction kept 15 bases outside the gene matches. The CDR3 consists of 16 residues. Germline CDR1 is SEHNR and CDR2 is FQNEAQ (reference sequence). CDR3 DNA sequence: TGTGCCAGCAGTTACAGACAGGGATCCGTTCAGGAAAAACTGTTTTTT. Translated, it gives CASSYRQGSVQEKLFF.